This T cell receptor (beta chain) is drawn from a study of beta chain features in type 1 diabetes. Study results and limitations: People with Type 1 diabetes carried modestly yet significantly shorter TCRB CDR3s in all four CD4+ subsets.

Since all of the isolated RNA was reverse transcribed, expressed TCRB transcripts were what got sequenced. Using immunoSEQ multiplex PCR, the repertoire was profiled, and TCRdb retains in-frame clones only, with some absent. Of under 250,000 clones in the sample, around 9.9% are singletons; the top ten hold approximately 1.4%. This clone was found a few times. Antigen: not known. This CDR3 has 15 amino acids. The trim removed 5 bases at V and 0 bases at J, leaving 1 base unmatched. Germline-derived CDR1 and CDR2 are SGHAT and FQNNGV. This TCR came from a man aged 18 to 30 in good health. The chain has TRBV11-2 and TRBJ2-1, with 10 bases matching TRBD2. Sample: central memory CD4+ T cells from blood. CDR3 in amino acids: CASSASGGSYNEQFF. CDR3 nucleotides: TGTGCCAGCAGCGCTAGCGGGGGCTCCTACAATGAGCAGTTCTTC.